This is a list of T cell receptor beta chains from one sample in a study of blood T cell repertoires in COVID-19. Method: immunoSEQ multiplex PCR; TCRdb's copy keeps in-frame clones and lacks some. This table has about 14,000 clones, 80% to 90% appearing once. The material sequenced was peripheral blood. Receptors originate from a human donor in a cohort sampled during active COVID-19. Each CDR3 is given with its conserved first and last residue. D genes are given only for firm matches. Where a row states a size, it is once, few, many or the class of an expanded clone; other rows omit it.

>-|-|TRBJ2-7|TRBV2
TGTGCCAGTGGCCGGGGCTACGAGCAGTACTTC
CASGRGYEQYF
>-|TRBD2|TRBJ2-1|TRBV11-2
TGTGCCAGCAGCTTAAGTCCTAGCGGGAGGAATGAGCAGTTCTTC
CASSLSPSGRNEQFF
>-|-|TRBJ1-2|TRBV7-2
TGTGCCAGCAGCTTAGGCGGGACCTTCTATGGCTACACCTTC
CASSLGGTFYGYTF
>-|TRBD2|TRBJ2-1|TRBV28
TGTGCCAGCAGTTTACCTAGCGGGAGGGTTGAGCAGTTCTTC
CASSLPSGRVEQFF
>-|TRBD1|TRBJ2-5|TRBV28
TGTGCCAGCAGTTTCAGCCAGGACAGGGCAGAGACCCAGTACTTC
CASSFSQDRAETQYF
>-|TRBD1|TRBJ2-1|TRBV7-9
TGTGCCGGGGGACAGGGGGTTGTCGATGAGCAGTTCTTC
CAGGQGVVDEQFF
>-|-|TRBJ1-3|TRBV28
TGTGCCAGCAGGGGGGACACCTCTGGAAACACCATATATTTT
CASRGDTSGNTIYF
>-|TRBD2|TRBJ2-3|TRBV20-1
TGCAGTGCTAGTATCCTAGCGGGCAAAGCAGATACGCAGTATTTT
CSASILAGKADTQYF
>-|TRBD2|TRBJ2-5|TRBV6-5
TGTGCCAGCACCAACAGGCGGGGGCAAGAGACCCAGTACTTC
CASTNRRGQETQYF
>few|-|TRBJ2-7|TRBV5-4
TGTGCCAGCAGCTTGTCGGCGGGCCCCTACGAGCAGTACTTC
CASSLSAGPYEQYF
>-|-|TRBJ1-5|TRBV19
TGTGCCAGTAGGCTGGACAGACTAAGCAATCAGCCCCAGCATTTT
CASRLDRLSNQPQHF
>-|TRBD2|TRBJ2-7|TRBV10-2
TGCGCCAGCAGTGAAAAGCGGGAGGGAAGGCGCGAGCAGTACTTC
CASSEKREGRREQYF
>-|-|TRBJ2-2|TRBV30
TGTGCCTGGAATCCACTCTCGAACACCGGGGAGCTGTTTTTT
CAWNPLSNTGELFF
>-|-|TRBJ2-3|TRBV9
TGTGCCAGCAGCGTACTTTTCTCGGATACGCAGTATTTT
CASSVLFSDTQYF
>-|-|TRBJ2-2|TRBV10-1
TGCGCCAGCAGTGTACAGACCGGGGAGCTGTTTTTT
CASSVQTGELFF
>-|TRBD1|TRBJ2-7|TRBV24-1
TGTGCCACCAGTGATTCGGGGACAGGCTACTCCTACGAGCAGTACTTC
CATSDSGTGYSYEQYF
>-|TRBD1|TRBJ1-4|TRBV28
TGTGCCAGCAGTTCTTCAGGGGGGATTAATGAAAAACTGTTTTTT
CASSSSGGINEKLFF
>-|-|TRBJ1-2|TRBV28
TGTGCCAGCAGTTTTCCCATCGGGGGGGGTAACTATGGCTACACCTTC
CASSFPIGGGNYGYTF
>few|TRBD1|TRBJ1-1|TRBV5-1
TGCGCCAGCAGCTTCGACAGGGGTGATAGGGGAGCTTTCTTT
CASSFDRGDRGAFF
>-|-|TRBJ1-2|TRBV7-3
TGTGCCAGCAGCCAGAGCTCATTGGGCGGGGACTATGGCTACACCTTC
CASSQSSLGGDYGYTF
>-|TRBD1|TRBJ1-4|TRBV5-4
TGTGCCAGCAGCTCTACCGGGACAGGAGCTGAAAAACTGTTTTTT
CASSSTGTGAEKLFF
>-|TRBD1|TRBJ2-7|TRBV30
TGTGCCTGGAGTGGCCCCGGGACAGGGAACTCCTACGAGCAGTACTTC
CAWSGPGTGNSYEQYF
>-|-|TRBJ2-7|TRBV30
TGTGCCTGGAGTGCATTAGGGCAGGGAAACGAGCAGTACTTC
CAWSALGQGNEQYF
>-|TRBD2|TRBJ2-3|TRBV19
TGTGCCAGTAGTAACCTACTAGCGGGAGATGCAGATACGCAGTATTTT
CASSNLLAGDADTQYF
>-|-|TRBJ2-1|TRBV28
TGTGCCAGCAGTTTGGAGGGGAGAGCCATCTACAATGAGCAGTTCTTC
CASSLEGRAIYNEQFF
>once|-|TRBJ2-2|TRBV11-2
TGTGCCAGCAGTCCTAACACCGGGGAGCTGTTTTTT
CASSPNTGELFF
>-|TRBD1|TRBJ2-7|TRBV5-1
TGCGCCAGCAGACCCGGACAGGGCAACTCCTACGAGCAGTACTTC
CASRPGQGNSYEQYF
>-|-|TRBJ2-3|TRBV28
TGTGCCAGCGGGGGACTGGGAGATACGCAGTATTTT
CASGGLGDTQYF
>once|-|TRBJ1-2|TRBV6-6
TGTGCCAGCAGTCCAGCCCGAGGGGACTCTAATTATTATAACTATGGCTACACCTTC
CASSPARGDSNYYNYGYTF
>-|-|TRBJ1-1|TRBV27
TGTGCCAGCAGTTTTGGACAGCAGAACACTGAAGCTTTCTTT
CASSFGQQNTEAFF
>-|-|TRBJ2-3|TRBV7-9
TGTGCCAGCAGCACGGGACTTTTAACAGATACGCAGTATTTT
CASSTGLLTDTQYF
>once|TRBD2|TRBJ2-2|TRBV28
TGTGCCAGCAGTTTGGGGACATGGCGGGAGGACACCGGGGAGCTGTTTTTT
CASSLGTWREDTGELFF
>-|-|TRBJ1-5|TRBV10-3
TGTGCCATCACTAGAGGGAGCAATCAGCCCCAGCATTTT
CAITRGSNQPQHF
>-|-|TRBJ2-6|TRBV4-1
TGCGCCAGCAGCCCCTTAGGGGCCGGGGGGGCCAACGTCCTGACTTTC
CASSPLGAGGANVLTF
>-|TRBD1|TRBJ1-2|TRBV28
TGTGCCAGCAGTCACGGGGACAGGGAGGGTTATGGCTACACCTTC
CASSHGDREGYGYTF
>-|TRBD2|TRBJ2-7|TRBV6-5
TGTGCCAGCAGTTACGGGACTAGCGGCCTCTACGAGCAGTACTTC
CASSYGTSGLYEQYF
>-|-|TRBJ2-3|TRBV5-6
TGTGCCAGCAGCTGGGAGTCAGCGGGTGGCACAGATACGCAGTATTTT
CASSWESAGGTDTQYF
>-|-|TRBJ2-7|TRBV27
TGTGCCAGCAGTTACCCCCCACCTAGCGAGCAGTACTTC
CASSYPPPSEQYF
>-|TRBD2|TRBJ2-1|TRBV27
TGTGCCAGCAGTTCCGGACTAGCGGGAGGCTACAATGAGCAGTTCTTC
CASSSGLAGGYNEQFF
>-|-|TRBJ2-3|TRBV7-2
TGTGCCAGCAGCTTATCCGGGAGTCTAGGTTGGGGTCGCACAGATACGCAGTATTTT
CASSLSGSLGWGRTDTQYF
>-|TRBD1|TRBJ2-3|TRBV6-2/TRBV6-3
TGTGCCAGCAGTAAACCACGGGACAGAAGCACAGATACGCAGTATTTT
CASSKPRDRSTDTQYF
>-|-|TRBJ2-2|TRBV7-9
TGTGCCAGCAGCTTAGTTAGGAGACCCGGGGAGCTGTTTTTT
CASSLVRRPGELFF
>few|TRBD1|TRBJ2-7|TRBV5-1
TGCGCCAGCAGCGGAGACAGGGCGGCCTACGAGCAGTACTTC
CASSGDRAAYEQYF
>once|-|TRBJ2-1|TRBV6-4
TGTGCCAGCAGTAGGGACTTTAACAATGAGCAGTTCTTC
CASSRDFNNEQFF
>-|-|TRBJ1-3|TRBV11-3
TGTGCCAGCAGCCCGGGGGGCGCGTTGGGAAACACCATATATTTT
CASSPGGALGNTIYF
>-|TRBD2|TRBJ2-1|TRBV7-3
TGTGCCAGCAGCTTGGGAGGGACCCCCGGGGTTGAGCAGTTCTTC
CASSLGGTPGVEQFF
>-|-|TRBJ2-2|TRBV19
TGTGCCAGTACCCCAAACCCGGCGAACACCGGGGAGCTGTTTTTT
CASTPNPANTGELFF
>-|-|TRBJ2-2|TRBV3-1/TRBV3-2
TGTGCCAGCAGCCAAGATTTCCGGGTAACCGGGGAGCTGTTTTTT
CASSQDFRVTGELFF
>once|-|TRBJ2-3|TRBV28
TGTGCCAGCAGTTTAGGGGCGCTTACCGGGACTAGCACAGATACGCAGTATTTT
CASSLGALTGTSTDTQYF
>-|-|TRBJ2-7|TRBV6-5
TGTGCCAGCAGTTACGGGGGCTGGCCCGAGCAGTACTTC
CASSYGGWPEQYF
>-|TRBD2|TRBJ2-3|TRBV7-9
TGTGCCAGCCGGGAGGGGCTCGGTCATACGCAGTATTTT
CASREGLGHTQYF
>-|TRBD2|TRBJ2-2|TRBV27
TGTGCCAGCAGAACGACTAGCGGCGTAGAAGAGAACACCGGGGAGCTGTTTTTT
CASRTTSGVEENTGELFF
>-|TRBD1|TRBJ1-4|TRBV7-7
TGTGCCAGCAGCCCGGGACAGGGGAATGAAAAACTGTTTTTT
CASSPGQGNEKLFF
>-|TRBD1|TRBJ2-7|TRBV28
TGTGCCAGCAGTCCGAGACAGGGGTTGGTCGACGAGCAGTACTTC
CASSPRQGLVDEQYF